The 18 T cell receptor beta chains below come from one sample, sequenced in a study of T cells in Graves' hyperthyroidism and ophthalmopathy. Regions amplified from RNA transcripts were the TCR beta CDR3 regions. Initially, a first-round RT-PCR of the TCR CDR3 employed the HTBI primer set. TCRdb re-analysed the multiplex PCR reads in MiXCR, keeping a single row per CDR3 protein. The data hold some 400,000 distinct CDR3 sequences, with 13% observed a single time. Sequencing input: blood. Receptors were obtained from a man aged 25-45 years with Graves' hyperthyroidism that later progressed to Graves' ophthalmopathy.

The chain has TRBV18 and TRBJ2-5; 7 bases line up with TRBD1. Germline V gene data show CDR1 as KGHSH and CDR2 as LQKENI. With V trimmed by 3 bases and J by 4 bases, 8 bases remained unmatched. This CDR3 comprises 15 residues. The CDR3 region is CASSPAQRGPETQYF. In DNA, the CDR3 is TGTGCCAGCTCACCTGCTCAAAGGGGGCCAGAGACCCAGTACTTC.

V gene TRBV7-2 combines with J gene TRBJ2-1; 12 bases align to TRBD2. The germline gives CDR1 SGHTA, CDR2 FQGNSA. This CDR3 has 20 residues. Trimming removed 1 base from V and 8 bases from J; junction bases left unmatched: 18. CDR3 bases: TGTGCCAGCAGCTTAGTTTTTAGGACTAGCGGGGACTTATTCTGGGATGAGCAGTTCTTC. Protein sequence: CASSLVFRTSGDLFWDEQFF.

A word on this clonotype: Mismatch with germline at one junction end may stem from a read error. The CDR3 coding sequence is TGCGGTGCTAGTTACCAGGTGGTAGAGACCCAGTACTTC. This encodes CGASYQVVETQYF. The chain links TRBV20-1 to TRBJ2-5; D is ambiguous. The CDR3 contains 13 residues. The germline gives CDR1 DFQATT, CDR2 SNEGSKA (reference sequence).

CDR3 coding DNA: TGCAGTGCTAGCGGACGGACTGAAGCTTTCTTT. This sequence encodes CSASGRTEAFF. The rearrangement uses TRBV20-1 and TRBJ1-1; D not resolved. Germline V gene lookup returns CDR1 DFQATT and CDR2 SNEGSKA (reference sequence). The CDR3 is made up of 11 amino acids. The V end lost 3 bases, the J end lost 5 bases, and 7 bases lay between the germline ends.

This clonotype was seen at least ten times. The V gene is TRBV11-3, the J gene TRBJ2-7; 9 positions agree with TRBD1. Looked up from germline, CDR1 is SGHNT and CDR2 is YENEEA. V was clipped by 4 bases and J by 4 bases; unmatched bases: 5. This CDR3 has 14 residues. The CDR3 sequence: CASSSGTGRYEQYF. The DNA for the CDR3 is TGTGCCAGCAGCTCAGGGACAGGGAGGTACGAGCAGTACTTC.

This clonotype has ten or more counts. This chain links TRBV28 with TRBJ1-4; 7 positions agree with TRBD1. The CDR3 loop spans 16 amino acids. The V gene end was trimmed by 4 bases and the J gene end by 0 bases; junction bases not matched to a gene: 5. Germline loops: CDR1 MDHEN, CDR2 SYDVKM. The CDR3 coding sequence is TGTGCCAGCAGTTCCGGACAGGACTCAACTAATGAAAAACTGTTTTTT. Amino acids: CASSSGQDSTNEKLFF.

In its sample, this clonotype was seen many times. This chain joins TRBV5-5 and TRBJ2-7; D gene unclear. Trimming left V 0 bases short and J 3 bases short, with 19 bases between. The CDR3 runs to 17 residues. The germline V gene has CDR1 SGHKS and CDR2 YYEKEE (reference sequence). The CDR3 spells CASSLEGHTIFIYEQYF. The CDR3 DNA is TGTGCCAGCAGCTTGGAAGGCCATACCATTTTCATCTACGAGCAGTACTTC.

This clonotype was recorded at least ten times. The V and J genes are TRBV7-2 and TRBJ2-3; 9 positions match TRBD2. J gave up 6 bases and V 5 bases, and 9 bases lay outside the gene matches. Germline V gives CDR1 SGHTA, CDR2 FQGNSA. The CDR3 contains 15 residues. The CDR3 DNA sequence: TGTGCCAGCAGCCTCAAGCGGGGGGCGGGGGATACGCAGTATTTT. Its translation is CASSLKRGAGDTQYF.

This clonotype was observed a few times. The chain is built from TRBV30 and TRBJ1-5, with 10 bases lining up with TRBD1. The ends lost 2 bases at V and 3 bases at J; junction bases unmatched: 4. The CDR3 is 15 residues long. Germline V lookup: CDR1 GTSNPN, CDR2 SVGIG (reference sequence). The CDR3 sequence: CAWSLGTGDNQPQHF. CDR3 DNA sequence: TGTGCCTGGAGTTTGGGGACAGGGGACAATCAGCCCCAGCATTTT.

This clonotype has at least ten counts. The V gene is TRBV5-1, the J gene TRBJ1-5, with a tentative D call TRBD1 (6 bases). CDR1 SGHRS and CDR2 YFSETQ come from the germline V gene. V was clipped by 0 bases and J by 1 base, with 8 bases between them. The CDR3 totals 15 residues. In nucleotides, the CDR3 is TGCGCCAGCAGCTTGGAGGGGGGGAGCAATCAGCCCCAGCATTTT. It encodes CASSLEGGSNQPQHF.

This clonotype came up a few times. The rearrangement links TRBV7-3 to TRBJ2-1; TRBD2 aligns across 7 bases. This CDR3 has 16 residues. The germline V gene encodes CDR1 SGHTA and CDR2 FQGTGA. Germline trimming cut 0 bases from V and 5 bases from J; bases unmatched to any gene: 7. CDR3 in DNA: TGTGCCAGCAGCTTAACTTTTCAGGGAGGGCACAATGAGCAGTTCTTC. This encodes CASSLTFQGGHNEQFF.

This clonotype was observed many times. This chain connects TRBV28 to TRBJ1-1; possible D gene TRBD1, 6 bases. The CDR3 is made up of 15 amino acids. Trimming left V 8 bases short and J 2 bases short, with 18 bases between. Per the germline V gene, CDR1 is MDHEN and CDR2 is SYDVKM. CDR3 in DNA: TGTGCCAGCGCTAAGTCACAGGGTCCAAACACTGAAGCTTTCTTT. Its translation is CASAKSQGPNTEAFF.

This clonotype showed up just a few times. CDR3 region: CASSLGGVLIGGYTF. The DNA for the CDR3 is TGTGCCAGCAGCCTGGGAGGGGTCCTCATAGGAGGCTACACCTTC. The V gene is TRBV6-2 or TRBV6-3, the J gene TRBJ1-2; a possible D gene is TRBD1 (5 bases). Trimming removed 6 bases from V and 8 bases from J, with 22 bases in between. This CDR3 comprises 15 residues. Looked up from germline, CDR1 is MNHEY and CDR2 is SVGEGT.

This clonotype was picked up many times. This chain uses TRBV7-9 with TRBJ1-2; 9 bases match TRBD1. This CDR3 comprises 13 residues. Germline loops: CDR1 SEHNR, CDR2 FQNEAQ (reference sequence). V trimming: 6 bases; J trimming: 5 bases; junction bases outside the gene matches: 4. CDR3 region: CASSLTGGYGYTF. Here the CDR3 DNA reads TGTGCCAGCAGTCTGACAGGGGGGTATGGCTACACCTTC.

The gene calls are TRBV11-2 and TRBJ2-1; the D gene is possibly TRBD1 (5 bases). V lost 2 bases, J lost 7 bases, and 12 bases lay in between. This CDR3 is built from 14 residues. Per germline, CDR1 SGHAT and CDR2 FQNNGV. CDR3 in amino acids: CASSLQGGINEQFF. For the CDR3, the DNA is TGTGCCAGCAGCTTACAGGGCGGTATAAATGAGCAGTTCTTC.

This chain links TRBV3-1 with TRBJ2-2; 10 bases map to TRBD2. The CDR3 is made up of 15 amino acids. J was trimmed by 4 bases and V by 6 bases; bases with no gene match: 5. From germline, CDR1 is LGHDT and CDR2 YNNKEL (reference sequence). CDR3 residues: CASRKLAGPTGELFF. The CDR3 DNA is TGTGCCAGCAGAAAACTAGCGGGGCCCACCGGGGAGCTGTTTTTT.

This clonotype was seen many times. J is TRBJ1-1 and V is TRBV5-1; D is unresolved. This CDR3 is built from 13 residues. V shed 7 bases and J shed 8 bases, with 18 bases lying between them. Germline lookup yields CDR1 SGHRS and CDR2 YFSETQ. CDR3 amino acids: CASRVTDDAEAFF. CDR3 bases: TGCGCCAGCCGAGTGACTGACGATGCAGAAGCTTTCTTT.

This clonotype showed up many times. The V gene is TRBV11-2, the J gene TRBJ2-2, with TRBD2 matching 8 bases. The CDR3 loop spans 16 amino acids. Per the germline V gene, CDR1 is SGHAT and CDR2 is FQNNGV. Germline trimming cut 2 bases from V and 5 bases from J; bases unmatched to any gene: 7. CDR3 in amino acids: CASSLLSGGSTGELFF. CDR3 bases: TGTGCCAGCAGCTTATTGAGCGGGGGAAGTACCGGGGAGCTGTTTTTT.